The rows below give T cell receptor beta chains drawn from one sample of a study of human T cells and chemical hapten exposure. Each CDR3 protein is one row after TCRdb ran MiXCR on the RACE reads. The sample has 75,000 to 100,000 distinct CDR3 sequences; 9.5% to 15% are singletons. The starting material was whole blood, obtained in connection with sensitization to the hapten diphenylcyclopropenone (DPC). The receptors stem from a woman aged 40-49 years with alopecia areata. Some clones in this sample may be carry-over from other donors' samples. Both conserved end residues are part of each CDR3. The D gene is left open where the match is weak. The size field is filled for only some rows; it gives once, few, many or a size class.

>TRBV18|-|many|TRBJ2-3
CASSPLLARAGTDTQYF
TGTGCCAGCTCACCCCTCCTCGCCCGCGCGGGCACAGATACGCAGTATTTT
>TRBV28|-|few|TRBJ2-2
CASRGANTGELFF
TGTGCCAGCAGGGGCGCAAACACCGGGGAGCTGTTTTTT
>TRBV7-7|-|many|TRBJ1-1
CASSFSVNTEAFF
TGTGCTAGCAGCTTCTCTGTGAACACTGAAGCTTTCTTT
>TRBV20-1|TRBD2|-|TRBJ2-7
CSAPGLGYEQYF
TGCAGTGCTCCGGGACTAGGTTACGAGCAGTACTTC
>TRBV20-1|TRBD2|-|TRBJ2-3
CSARGLAGGLTQYF
TGCAGTGCCCGCGGACTAGCGGGAGGTTTGACGCAGTATTTT
>TRBV4-3|-|-|TRBJ2-3
CASSQAVRGSTDTQYF
TGCGCCAGCAGCCAAGCGGTGCGGGGAAGCACAGATACGCAGTATTTT
>TRBV11-2|TRBD2|few|TRBJ2-2
CASSRTSGHTNTGELFF
TGTGCCAGCAGTCGGACTAGCGGTCATACGAACACCGGGGAGCTGTTTTTT
>TRBV9|TRBD2|few|TRBJ2-7
CASSPGQGGGSYEQYF
TGTGCCAGCAGCCCAGGGCAGGGCGGGGGCTCCTACGAGCAGTACTTC
>TRBV29-1|-|-|TRBJ1-1
CSVGVGLNTEAFF
TGCAGCGTTGGTGTCGGATTAAACACTGAAGCTTTCTTT
>TRBV29-1|-|-|TRBJ2-5
CSAGGDWETQYF
TGCAGCGCCGGGGGAGATTGGGAGACCCAGTACTTC
>TRBV4-1|TRBD1|many|TRBJ2-7
CASSQVAGGYEQYF
TGCGCCAGCAGCCAAGTTGCAGGGGGCTACGAGCAGTACTTC
>TRBV6-2/TRBV6-3|-|many|TRBJ1-5
CASSYGTRNQPQHF
TGTGCCAGCAGTTACGGGACACGCAATCAGCCCCAGCATTTT
>TRBV9|-|many|TRBJ2-3
CASSVASPSDTQYF
TGTGCCAGCAGCGTAGCGAGTCCCTCCGATACGCAGTATTTT
>TRBV6-2/TRBV6-3|-|-|TRBJ2-2
CASSDGWANTGELFF
TGTGCCAGCAGTGACGGGTGGGCGAACACCGGGGAGCTGTTTTTT
>TRBV18|-|-|TRBJ2-7
CASSLEFYEQYF
TGTGCCAGCTCACTTGAATTTTACGAGCAGTACTTC
>TRBV7-2|TRBD1|few|TRBJ2-2
CASSLVYRGTGELFF
TGTGCCAGCAGCTTAGTTTACAGGGGGACCGGGGAGCTGTTTTTT
>TRBV5-1|-|-|TRBJ2-7
CASSWGDRNSYEQYF
TGCGCCAGCAGCTGGGGGGACCGTAACTCCTACGAGCAGTACTTC
>TRBV6-2/TRBV6-3|TRBD2|many|TRBJ2-1
CASSYAASGRLYNEQFF
TGTGCCAGCAGTTACGCGGCTAGCGGGAGGCTCTACAATGAGCAGTTCTTC
>TRBV11-2|TRBD1|-|TRBJ2-5
CASSLDRGASYETQYF
TGTGCCAGCAGCTTGGACAGGGGCGCAAGTTATGAGACCCAGTACTTC
>TRBV28|-|few|TRBJ1-5
CASSLVKRRDSNQPQHF
TGTGCCAGCAGTTTAGTTAAGCGACGGGATAGCAATCAGCCCCAGCATTTT
>TRBV20-1|TRBD1|-|TRBJ2-7
CSAPGPGTGSYEQYF
TGCAGTGCCCCGGGCCCGGGGACAGGGTCCTACGAGCAGTACTTC
>TRBV3-1|-|many|TRBJ2-5
CASSQEGTYWSF
TGTGCCAGCAGCCAAGAGGGGACTTACTGGAGCTTC
>TRBV28|TRBD1|-|TRBJ1-1
CASSFGQAAFF
TGTGCCAGCAGTTTTGGACAGGCGGCTTTCTTT
>TRBV7-2|-|-|TRBJ2-5
CASSLSYAQGETQYF
TGTGCCAGCAGCTTATCTTACGCACAGGGAGAGACCCAGTACTTC
>TRBV21-1|-|many|TRBJ2-2
CASSRGLAGADVNTGELFF
TGTGCCAGCAGCAGAGGACTAGCGGGAGCCGACGTGAACACCGGGGAGCTGTTTTTT
>TRBV30|-|few|TRBJ1-5
CAWGMDGYNQPQHF
TGTGCCTGGGGGATGGACGGATACAATCAGCCCCAGCATTTT